The rows below give T cell receptor beta chains drawn from one sample of a study of blood T cells in healthy people across ages. TCRdb itself ran the 5' RACE reads through MiXCR, one entry per CDR3 protein. The profile shows around 940,000 distinct CDR3 sequences, roughly 51% of them singletons. What was sequenced was blood. The source of these receptors is a woman in her fifties or sixties in good health. Each CDR3 is given without its conserved first and last residue.

v_call	cdr3_aa
TRBV27	ASQMRAASYNEQF
TRBV4-1	ASSLLPRNTEAF
TRBV20-1	SARDNRGNSPLH
TRBV12-3/TRBV12-4	ASSPVVYEQY
TRBV12-3/TRBV12-4	ASRGAGTYEQY
TRBV7-2	ASSLSEYSNQPQH
TRBV20-1	SARPQGLNSGANVLT
TRBV6-2/TRBV6-3	ASSYSAVRTGELF
TRBV5-8	ASSFLTAGLYNEQF
TRBV7-6	ASRLTPGQDYNEQF
TRBV12-3/TRBV12-4	ASSLSRGINSPLH
TRBV10-3	AISESGGQAPYEQY
TRBV6-5	ASSCRIADQYEQY
TRBV12-3/TRBV12-4	ASSRTATSYEQY
TRBV6-2/TRBV6-3	ASWPSGGSKQY
TRBV12-3/TRBV12-4	ASSLGRAGSYEQY
TRBV27	ASSLSGTDTQY
TRBV5-1	ASSLGREIQETQY
TRBV29-1	SVAGTASYEQY
TRBV5-8	ASRSYDNEQF
TRBV2	ASMRGAGSLYNEQF
TRBV29-1	SVGAGENTEAF
TRBV28	ASSDVLQAGEDYEQY
TRBV2	ASKLVSYGYT
TRBV28	ASSLGQTYGYT
TRBV4-3	ASSQDITGRFATDTQY
TRBV20-1	SARDGQGGYEQY
TRBV7-2	ASSLASVSGLPYEQY
TRBV29-1	SVGVGAYEQY
TRBV29-1	SVEGRSGRAVIREQY
TRBV7-9	ASRRALGTQY
TRBV29-1	SVDGYWGPGQETQY
TRBV4-1	ASSQEGSGGSPLH
TRBV20-1	SAQTHKAAYGYT
TRBV7-9	ASSSYRDRGYSPLH
TRBV7-8	ASSRGPSAKSKGVLEYEQY
TRBV6-1	VSSKAGYQETQY
TRBV20-1	SASRSTSGRGYEQY
TRBV4-2	ASSQVGDRAYEQY
TRBV24-1	ATRDGTSGGDEQF